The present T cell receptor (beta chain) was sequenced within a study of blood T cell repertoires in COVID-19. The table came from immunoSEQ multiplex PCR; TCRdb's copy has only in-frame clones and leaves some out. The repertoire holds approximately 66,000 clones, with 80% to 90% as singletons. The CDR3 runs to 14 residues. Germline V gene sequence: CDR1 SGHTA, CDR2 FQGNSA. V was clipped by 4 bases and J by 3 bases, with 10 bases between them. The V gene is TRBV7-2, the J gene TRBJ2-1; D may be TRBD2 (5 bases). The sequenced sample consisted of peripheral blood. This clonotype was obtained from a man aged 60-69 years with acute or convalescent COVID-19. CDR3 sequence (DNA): TGTGCCAGCAGCTCAGGACTCCTCTACAATGAGCAGTTCTTC. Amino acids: CASSSGLLYNEQFF. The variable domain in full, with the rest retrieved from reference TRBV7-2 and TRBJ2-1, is GAGVSQSPSNKVTEKGKDVELRCDPISGHTALYWYRQSLGQGLEFLIYFQGNSAPDKSGLPSDRFSAERTGGSVSTLTIQRTQQEDSAVYLCASSSGLLYNEQFFGPGTRLTVL.